These T cell receptor beta chains were read from a single sample in a study of regulatory T cells in long-lasting Graves disease. TCRdb re-called the multiplex PCR reads with MiXCR, one entry per CDR3 protein. This sample has over 350,000 distinct CDR3 sequences; 11% to 15% occur once, and the top ten carry roughly 18%. A further study also used this sample, focusing on T cells in Graves' hyperthyroidism and ophthalmopathy.

The source was peripheral blood mononuclear cells (PBMCs), collected at new diagnosis, from a patient treated with antithyroid drugs. Source of these receptors: a woman aged 50 to 60 with Graves disease. CDR3s include the opening cysteine and the closing phenylalanine or tryptophan. D genes are given only for firm matches. Size values are once, few and many counts, or a class for expanded clones, and some rows have none.

j_gene,v_gene,d_gene,len,abundance,CDR3nt,CDR3aa
TRBJ2-6,TRBV11-2,.,16,.,TGTGCCAGCAGCCGCGGCGGGGTTACTGGGGCCAACGTCCTGACTTTC,CASSRGGVTGANVLTF
TRBJ1-1,TRBV12-3/TRBV12-4,.,15,many,TGTGCCAGCAGGGGGGTTGGGGGGAGACTCACTGAAGCTTTCTTT,CASRGVGGRLTEAFF
TRBJ2-5,TRBV5-4,TRBD2,19,many,TGTGCCAGCAGCTCCCGGAACCCAAGCATAGCGGGAGAGGGAAAGACCCAGTACTTC,CASSSRNPSIAGEGKTQYF
TRBJ2-1,TRBV28,.,19,many,TGTGCCAGCAGTTTAAGGGGATTAGGACAGCGGATTGGGAACAATGAGCAGTTCTTC,CASSLRGLGQRIGNNEQFF
TRBJ2-2,TRBV5-6,.,16,many,TGTGCCAGCAGCGTGCTTCTTTGGGAGAACACCGGGGAGCTGTTTTTT,CASSVLLWENTGELFF
TRBJ1-2,TRBV2,.,10,many,TGTGCCAGCAGTGGGCAGGGAGAAACCTTC,CASSGQGETF
TRBJ2-3,TRBV5-1,.,13,.,TGCGCCAGCAGCTATTTGATCACAGATACGCAGTATTTT,CASSYLITDTQYF
TRBJ2-7,TRBV6-1,TRBD1,15,.,TGTGCCAGCAGTAATACCGGGACAGGGAACTACGAGCAGTACTTC,CASSNTGTGNYEQYF
TRBJ2-1,TRBV7-3,TRBD2,16,many,TGTGCCAGCAGCGTAACGGGACTAGCGGGTGAGGGGGAGCAGTTCTTC,CASSVTGLAGEGEQFF
TRBJ1-2,TRBV6-5,.,16,many,TGTGCCAGCAGTTACAGCACGGTCGAAGCTAACTATGGCTACACCTTC,CASSYSTVEANYGYTF
TRBJ2-2,TRBV19,.,17,.,TGTGCCAGTAGAGAGGGGAACACAATTTCGAACACCGGGGAGCTGTTTTTT,CASREGNTISNTGELFF
TRBJ2-5,TRBV10-3,.,15,many,TGTGCCATCAGTGAGTTCGGTAGCCACCAAGAGACCCAGTACTTC,CAISEFGSHQETQYF
TRBJ2-3,TRBV28,.,18,many,TGTGCCAGCACCACCCCCGCCTTAAAGGGAAACAACACAGATACGCAGTATTTT,CASTTPALKGNNTDTQYF
TRBJ2-7,TRBV12-3/TRBV12-4,TRBD2,14,many,TGTGCCAGCAGCTTAGAAGCGGGGGCGGGGGAGCAGTACTTC,CASSLEAGAGEQYF
TRBJ1-2,TRBV29-1,TRBD1,15,few,TGCAGCGTTACGGGAACCAGGGGGCGGAACTATGGCTACACCTTC,CSVTGTRGRNYGYTF
TRBJ1-4,TRBV6-1,.,13,many,TGTGCCAGCAGCCCGGGGACGGGGGAAAAACTGTTTTTT,CASSPGTGEKLFF
TRBJ2-2,TRBV19,.,15,.,TGTGCCAGTAGTATACGCGGGCAGGGGTCCGGGGAGCTGTTTTTT,CASSIRGQGSGELFF
TRBJ2-1,TRBV9,TRBD2,16,few,TGTGCCAGCAGCGCCCGGACTAGCGGGAACTCCAATGAGCAGTTCTTC,CASSARTSGNSNEQFF
TRBJ1-1,TRBV7-8,TRBD1,16,.,TGTGCCAGCAGCTTAATACCGGGACAGACTAACACTGAAGCTTTCTTT,CASSLIPGQTNTEAFF
TRBJ2-5,TRBV11-2,.,13,many,TGTGCCAGCAGCTTAGGGACTCAAGAGACCCAGTACTTC,CASSLGTQETQYF
TRBJ1-1,TRBV10-3,.,12,.,TGTGCCATCAACACGGCAGGGCGTGAAGCTTTCTTT,CAINTAGREAFF
TRBJ2-1,TRBV6-5,TRBD2,17,.,TGTGCCAGCAGTTACTCGCATAGCGGGCGATACTACAATGAGCAGTTCTTC,CASSYSHSGRYYNEQFF
TRBJ2-5,TRBV7-3,.,14,.,TGTGCCAGCAGCTTATTTGGCGGGGAGGAGACCCAGTACTTC,CASSLFGGEETQYF
TRBJ2-1,TRBV28,.,13,many,TGTGCCAGCAGTTTATACCCATACAATGAGCAGTTCTTC,CASSLYPYNEQFF
TRBJ2-7,TRBV6-1,.,13,few,TGTGCCAGCAGTGAAGGCGTCAAGGCATTGCAGTACTTC,CASSEGVKALQYF
TRBJ1-2,TRBV30,.,13,many,TGTGCCTGGAGTTCTGGGGTGGACTATGGCTACACCTTC,CAWSSGVDYGYTF
TRBJ2-1,TRBV20-1,TRBD2,14,many,TGCAGTGCTAGAGATGTGGCGGGAGTGGAAGTTGTGTTCTTC,CSARDVAGVEVVFF
TRBJ2-7,TRBV6-1,.,15,many,TGTGCCAGCACCATGACCGAGGGGATCGGTTACGAGCAGTACTTC,CASTMTEGIGYEQYF
TRBJ2-7,TRBV7-3,.,13,few,TGTGCCAGCAGCTTAACGTTAGTTTCCGAGCAGTACTTC,CASSLTLVSEQYF
TRBJ2-2,TRBV9,TRBD1,17,few,TGTGCCAGCAGCAGGAAGAGGGGACAGGGGAACACCGGGGAGCTGTTTTTT,CASSRKRGQGNTGELFF
TRBJ1-2,TRBV27,.,17,many,TGTGCCAGCAGTTTAATCGGGGCAAACAGGGTGGGCTATGGCTACACCTTC,CASSLIGANRVGYGYTF